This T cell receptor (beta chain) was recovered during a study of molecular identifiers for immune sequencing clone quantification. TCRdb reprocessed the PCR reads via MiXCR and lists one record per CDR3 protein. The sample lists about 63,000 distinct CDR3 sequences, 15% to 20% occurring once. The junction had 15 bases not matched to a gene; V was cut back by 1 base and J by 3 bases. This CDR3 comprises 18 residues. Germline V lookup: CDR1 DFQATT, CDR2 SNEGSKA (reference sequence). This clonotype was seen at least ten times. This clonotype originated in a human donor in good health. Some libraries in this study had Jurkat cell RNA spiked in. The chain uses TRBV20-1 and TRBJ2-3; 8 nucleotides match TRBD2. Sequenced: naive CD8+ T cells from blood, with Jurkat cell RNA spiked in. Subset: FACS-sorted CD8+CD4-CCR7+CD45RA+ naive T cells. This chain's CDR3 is CSARVGSGASGYTDTQYF. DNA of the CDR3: TGCAGTGCTAGAGTTGGCAGTGGTGCTAGCGGGTATACAGATACGCAGTATTTT.